The entry below gives a single TCR beta chain sequence along with its context. The V gene's germline CDR1 is SGHNT and CDR2 YENEEA. The junction had 5 bases not matched to a gene; V was cut back by 5 bases and J by 4 bases. CDR3 length: 14 amino acids. Attachment of unique molecular identifiers was made to individual cDNA molecules. From the 5' RACE reads, TCRdb called clonotypes with MiXCR, one entry per CDR3 protein. Seen here are about 45,000 distinct CDR3 sequences, about 9.9% observed once, and the top ten hold around a fifth. The source of the sample is a study of early T cells in non-severe SARS-CoV-2 infection. Overall study context: Bulk RNA isolated from unsorted whole blood underwent sequencing; chains were not paired.

The chain is built from TRBV11-3 and TRBJ2-1, with TRBD1 identical over 7 bases. The source material was whole blood. The TCR comes from an adult who was a healthcare worker with PCR-confirmed SARS-CoV-2 infection or an uninfected control (not recorded which). CDR3 sequence reads: CASSASRGYNEQFF. CDR3 sequence (DNA): TGTGCCAGCAGCGCCTCCAGGGGGTACAATGAGCAGTTCTTC.